The clone carrying this T cell receptor (beta chain) was detected only once. This sample stems from a study of coeliac disease. Each fraction contributed one roughly 500,000-cell aliquot for sequencing. Generated by immunoSEQ multiplex PCR, the TCRdb table keeps only in-frame clones and is missing some. The top ten clones hold 8.5% of a sample with about 3,700 clones, roughly three quarters of them seen once. The V and J ends lost 3 bases and 5 bases respectively, with 13 bases between them. CDR3 length: 14 residues. Germline lookup yields CDR1 MNHEY and CDR2 SMNVEV (reference sequence). The specimen sequenced was intraepithelial lymphocytes from the gut. This clonotype was sampled from a man aged 25 to 45 with celiac disease. The V call is TRBV27, the J call TRBJ2-5, with a weak D call TRBD2 (6 bases). The CDR3 coding sequence is TGTGCCAGCAGTTTTCGGCGGGATGGTGAGACCCAGTACTTC. It encodes CASSFRRDGETQYF.